This T cell receptor beta chain was profiled in a study of T cells in Graves' hyperthyroidism and ophthalmopathy. Comment on this clonotype: No antigen is known for it.

This CDR3 has 15 residues. Losses at the gene ends were 3 bases for V and 1 base for J; bases not matched to a gene: 4. The germline gives CDR1 SGHVS, CDR2 FQNEAQ. Template material for amplifying TCR beta CDR3 regions consisted of RNA transcripts. TCR CDR3 regions were first amplified by RT-PCR with HTBI primers. TCRdb reanalysed the multiplex PCR reads using MiXCR and keeps one entry per CDR3 protein. Of hundreds of thousands of distinct CDR3 sequences in the sample, around 38% were seen once. Broader study findings: Patients with ophthalmopathy were separated from those with stable hyperthyroidism by a 13 V-J model. Most expanded thyroid clonotypes above 0.001 also appeared in blood.

Hyperthyroidism was newly diagnosed in patients aged 18 to 65 (duration under 2 months). In making diagnoses, clinical symptoms, serum thyroxine and TRAb, thyroid ultrasound and orbital computed tomography were all used. The rearrangement joins TRBV7-8 to TRBJ2-5; 8 bases line up with TRBD2. Material for sequencing was blood. This receptor was identified in a man aged 18 to 29 with Graves' hyperthyroidism. CDR3 region: CASSFSGGRQETQYF. CDR3 bases: TGTGCCAGCAGCTTCAGCGGGGGCCGCCAAGAGACCCAGTACTTC.